This TCR beta chain is drawn from a study of circulating CD8 cells and anti-PD-1 response in melanoma. Each library started from 15 ng of total RNA using the QIAseq Immune Repertoire TCR panel. TCRdb used MiXCR to reprocess the reads, holding one entry per CDR3 protein. The sample consists of 310 or so distinct CDR3 sequences, roughly 14% of them appearing once. Live CD3+CD8+TCRalphabeta+ cells were sorted into four subsets by PD-1 and/or TIGIT. CDR3 length: 15 residues. Germline CDR1 is LNHDA and CDR2 is SQIVND (reference sequence). V dropped 7 bases and J dropped 5; count of bases not matched to a gene: 10. This clonotype is classed as large.

This chain connects TRBV19 to TRBJ1-5; 8 bases match TRBD1. This receptor was taken from a human donor with melanoma. Sample: CD8+ T cells from PBMCs, taken at baseline or after one month of anti-PD-1 therapy (not recorded which). This chain's CDR3 is CASTGRGQGDQPQHF. As DNA, the CDR3 is TGTGCCAGTACCGGAAGAGGACAGGGAGATCAGCCCCAGCATTTT.